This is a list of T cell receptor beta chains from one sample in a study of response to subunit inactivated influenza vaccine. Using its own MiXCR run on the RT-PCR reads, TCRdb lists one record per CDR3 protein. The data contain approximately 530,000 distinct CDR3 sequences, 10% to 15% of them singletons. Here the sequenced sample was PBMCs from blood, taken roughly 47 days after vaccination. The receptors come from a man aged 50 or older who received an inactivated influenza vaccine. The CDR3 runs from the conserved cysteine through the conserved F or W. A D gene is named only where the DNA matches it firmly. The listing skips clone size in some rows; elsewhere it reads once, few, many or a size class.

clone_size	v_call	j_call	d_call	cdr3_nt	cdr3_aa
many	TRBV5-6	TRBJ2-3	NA	TGTGCCAGCAGCGTGACAGATACGCAGTATTTT	CASSVTDTQYF
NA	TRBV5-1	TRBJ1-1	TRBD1	TGCGCCAGCAGCTTGCGGCAGGGGGCCGGTGAAGCTTTCTTT	CASSLRQGAGEAFF
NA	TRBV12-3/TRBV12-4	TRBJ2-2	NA	TGTGCCAGCATGGGGGTTCCCGGCGGGGAGCTGTTTTTT	CASMGVPGGELFF
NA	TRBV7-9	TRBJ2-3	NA	TGTGCCAGCAGCCCGCGGCCTCGTCGCTCCACAGATACGCAGTATTTT	CASSPRPRRSTDTQYF
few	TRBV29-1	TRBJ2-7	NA	TGCAGCGTTGAAAAGTGGGGGGACGAGCAGTACTTC	CSVEKWGDEQYF
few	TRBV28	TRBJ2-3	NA	TGTGCCAGCAGGGGAGTGCCGGGAGCCCCAGATACGCAGTATTTT	CASRGVPGAPDTQYF
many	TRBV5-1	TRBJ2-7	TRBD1	TGCGCCAGCAGCTTTGGACAGGGGACTTACGAGCAGTACTTC	CASSFGQGTYEQYF
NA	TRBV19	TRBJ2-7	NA	TGTGCCACCCTGAGGGGACACCGGGGATACGAGCAGTACTTC	CATLRGHRGYEQYF
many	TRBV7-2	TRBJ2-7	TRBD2	TGTGCCAGCAGCGTCGGACTAGCGGGGATCTACGAGCAGTACTTC	CASSVGLAGIYEQYF
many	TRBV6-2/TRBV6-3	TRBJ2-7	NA	TGTGCCAGCAGTTACTCTGATATCTACGAGCAGTACTTC	CASSYSDIYEQYF
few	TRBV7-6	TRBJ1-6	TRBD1	TGTGCCAGCAGCTGGGGACAGGGGCAGAGCTCCTATAATTCACCCCTCCACTTT	CASSWGQGQSSYNSPLHF
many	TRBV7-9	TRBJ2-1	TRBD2	TGTGCCAGCAGCTTGACTAGCGGGAGCAGGGAGCAGTTCTTC	CASSLTSGSREQFF
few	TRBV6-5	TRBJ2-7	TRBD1	TGTGCCAGCAGTTATGACCAGGGGGCCTACGAGCAGTACTTC	CASSYDQGAYEQYF
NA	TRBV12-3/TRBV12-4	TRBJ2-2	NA	TGTGCCAGCAGGGGGCAATCCGGGGAGCTGTTTTTT	CASRGQSGELFF
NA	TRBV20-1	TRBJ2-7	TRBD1	TGCAGTGCGTGGACAGGGGCGTCCGACGAGCAGTACTTC	CSAWTGASDEQYF
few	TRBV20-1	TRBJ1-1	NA	TGCAGTGCTAGAGAGGGTGGGCACACTGAAGCTTTCTTT	CSAREGGHTEAFF
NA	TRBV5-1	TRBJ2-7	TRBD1	TGCGCCAGCAGCCCCCGGACAGGGGCCAGCTCCTACGAGCAGTACTTC	CASSPRTGASSYEQYF
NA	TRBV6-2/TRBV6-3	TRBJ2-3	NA	TGTGCCAGCAGTTACGAATCCGAGAAAGGGGGAGATACGCAGTATTTT	CASSYESEKGGDTQYF
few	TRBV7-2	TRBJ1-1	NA	TGTGCCAGCAGCCCACGCGGGGGGACCACTGAAGCTTTCTTT	CASSPRGGTTEAFF
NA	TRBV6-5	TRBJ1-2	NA	TGTGCCAGCAGTTACTCCGTGAGGACTAACTATGGCTACACCTTC	CASSYSVRTNYGYTF